Below, one T cell receptor (beta chain) is given with its context. This clone was detected only a few times. The target of this receptor is not known. No base quality values were provided; no much bigger clone lies one nucleotide off. In light of the paper, this sample's time point label describes: about 28 days (+/-7) after the second vaccine dose. AZD1222 recipients whose second dose came at about 4 weeks and those whose second dose came at about 12 weeks were combined into one group, since spike-specific TCR depth and breadth did not differ between the two schedules. Samples from vaccinated people were obtained from the UK trials COV001 and COV002, which included a single-blind randomized controlled phase 2/3 trial of AZD1222 (ChAdOx1 nCoV-19) in healthy adults. Trial participant PBMC samples were collected at day 0 and day 28 after the second dose for TCRbeta chain sequencing. The data belong to a study of T cell responses to AZD1222 COVID-19 vaccine (dated by TCRdb to 2020 to 2022). About the full investigation: TCR sequencing covered some 240 trial participants: about 210 given two doses of AZD1222 and about 26 given two doses of MenACWY control vaccine. Trial participants were enrolled by age into 18-55, 56-69 and 70-plus year subgroups, with roughly 150, 30 and 60 TCR-sequenced participants respectively. Broader findings and caveats from the paper: Most participants were white British and females outnumbered males, and the authors suggested that clonal diversity may have been underestimated. Only a handful of AZD1222 recipients were SARS-CoV-2 seropositive at baseline, limiting conclusions about previously exposed vaccinees. Spike-specific TCR breadth and depth rose significantly after two AZD1222 doses compared with day 0 and with MenACWY recipients. No day 14 peak-response samples were available, so repertoires were characterized only after the peak T cell response. The whole spike protein was spanned by vaccine-associated CD4 TCRs, and dominant responses were seen in regions 160-218 and 743-854. The 56-69-year group was small, and its depth increase did not reach significance, likely because of low power. Nearly half of unique spike-specific TCRs reportedly recognized epitopes outside regions mutated in the B.1.351 and B.1.1.7 variants.

The CDR3 regions of human TCRbeta chains were analyzed by immunosequencing. From the authors' description of their analysis: Repertoire TCRs were checked for matches against a reference library of SARS-CoV-2-specific TCRs that had been generated using the MIRA antigen-specificity platform. Breadth was defined as the fraction of unique TCRs that were SARS-CoV-2-associated, and depth was defined as the fraction of total T cells that were SARS-CoV-2-associated. Using the MIRA data, every spike-specific TCR was mapped to the spike region that the TCR reacted to and assigned to either a CD4 or a CD8 class. Log10-transformed breadth and depth values were compared by one-way ANOVA with Sidak's multiple comparisons tests. This immuneACCESS table, as held by TCRdb, lists in-frame sequences with V and J called but not all clones. Of the missing ones, under half trace to an unresolved V gene in checked studies; the others have no known cause. The V and J calls and clone size were taken over from that table, and D and trimming were inferred from the DNA. The sample profile shows roughly 180,000 clones; over 90% of them were found once. Roughly 2% of the sample is taken by the ten largest.

V is clipped by 5 bases and J by 0 bases, and the sequence between their germline boundaries is 13 bases long. From the cysteine through the phenylalanine, the CDR3 covers 15 amino acids. The sequence is cut down to CDR3 DNA, 45 bases in frame from base 1. The clonotype originates from an adult who received the AZD1222 COVID-19 vaccine. Here the sequenced sample was peripheral blood, taken 28 days after the second AZD1222 dose. The rearranged chain carries TRBV23-1 and TRBJ2-5; the D gene identity is not certain. TRBV23-1 is designated an ORF whose function remains uncertain. Here is the DNA: TGCGCCAGCAGTTACGCCAATAGGTACCAAGAGACCCAGTACTTC. It specifies CASSYANRYQETQYF.